Listed here is a single TCR beta chain. This sample was included in a study of blood T cell repertoires in COVID-19. In the study overall: In each case, the material was cDNA or gDNA derived from T cells, B-cell-depleted T cells, or PBMCs.

Enrolment of Seattle patients took place during active infection, and they were followed longitudinally. In the authors' methods: Estimation of nucleated cell counts relied on the amplification of reference gene primers. Data came from immunoSEQ multiplex PCR; TCRdb stores just in-frame clones and leaves some out. V and J calls and clone size are copied from that table; D and trimming were computed from the DNA. Of 150,000 to 200,000 clones listed, roughly four fifths are singletons. The CDR3 contains 18 residues. Trimming cost V 2 bases and J 7 bases; bases outside gene matches: 15. Germline lookup yields CDR1 MNHEY and CDR2 SVGEGT.

V usage is TRBV6-2 or TRBV6-3 and J usage is TRBJ1-5; 9 nucleotides line up with TRBD1. This clonotype was obtained from a woman aged 70-85 years with COVID-19, enrolled during active disease. Material for sequencing was peripheral blood. Here the CDR3 reads CASSYQLRQGGHRQPQHF. The CDR3 nucleotides read TGTGCCAGCAGTTACCAATTGCGACAGGGGGGTCATAGGCAGCCCCAGCATTTT.